This T cell receptor beta chain derives from a study of T cells in Graves' hyperthyroidism and ophthalmopathy. This clonotype appeared a few times. Its antigen is as yet unknown. V was shortened by 8 bases and J by 0 bases, with 17 bases between the two germline ends. The V gene's germline CDR1 is MDHEN and CDR2 SYDVKM. CDR3 length equals 16 residues. Amplification of TCR beta CDR3 regions used RNA as the template. The HTBI set primed first-round TCR CDR3 RT-PCR. Each CDR3 protein gets one entry after TCRdb re-called the multiplex PCR reads with MiXCR. The sample includes hundreds of thousands of distinct CDR3 sequences, about 20% of them seen just once. Study conclusions and caveats: In validation, the model predicted ophthalmopathy. These predictions came a median roughly six months before onset.

The genes are TRBV28 and TRBJ1-3; D not resolved. This receptor was obtained from a man younger than 45 with Graves' ophthalmopathy. Sequencing input: blood. This CDR3 is CASLEEPGNSGNTIYF. The DNA of the CDR3 is TGTGCCAGCCTAGAGGAACCCGGGAACTCTGGAAACACCATATATTTT.